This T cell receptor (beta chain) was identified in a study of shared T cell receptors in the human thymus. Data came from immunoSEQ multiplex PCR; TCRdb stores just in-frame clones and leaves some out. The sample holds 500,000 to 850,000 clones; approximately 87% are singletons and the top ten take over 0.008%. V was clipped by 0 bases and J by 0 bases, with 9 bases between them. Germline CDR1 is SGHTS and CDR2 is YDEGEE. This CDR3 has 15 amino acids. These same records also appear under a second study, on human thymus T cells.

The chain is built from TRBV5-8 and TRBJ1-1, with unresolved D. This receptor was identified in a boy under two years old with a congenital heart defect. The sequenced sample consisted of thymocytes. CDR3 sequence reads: CASSLALRLNTEAFF. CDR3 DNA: TGTGCCAGCAGCTTGGCCTTGCGGTTGAACACTGAAGCTTTCTTT. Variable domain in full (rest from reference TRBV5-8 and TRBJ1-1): EAGVTQSPTHLIKTRGQQATLRCSPISGHTSVYWYQQALGLGLQFLLWYDEGEERNRGNFPPRFSGRQFPNYSSELNVNALELEDSALYLCASSLALRLNTEAFFGQGTRLTVV.